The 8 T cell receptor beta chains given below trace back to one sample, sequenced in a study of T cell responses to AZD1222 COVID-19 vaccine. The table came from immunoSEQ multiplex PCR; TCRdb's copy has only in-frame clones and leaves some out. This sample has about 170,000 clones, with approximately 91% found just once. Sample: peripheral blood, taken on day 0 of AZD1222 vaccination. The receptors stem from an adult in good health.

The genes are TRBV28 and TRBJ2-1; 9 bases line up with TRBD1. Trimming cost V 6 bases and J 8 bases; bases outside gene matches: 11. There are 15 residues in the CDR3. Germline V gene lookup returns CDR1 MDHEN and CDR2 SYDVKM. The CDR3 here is CASSLDRGNLDEQFF. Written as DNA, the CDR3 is TGTGCCAGCAGCCTTGACAGGGGGAACTTGGATGAGCAGTTCTTC. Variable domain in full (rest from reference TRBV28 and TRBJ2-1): DVKVTQSSRYLVKRTGEKVFLECVQDMDHENMFWYRQDPGLGLRLIYFSYDVKMKEKGDIPEGYSVSREKKERFSLILESASTNQTSMYLCASSLDRGNLDEQFFGPGTRLTVL.

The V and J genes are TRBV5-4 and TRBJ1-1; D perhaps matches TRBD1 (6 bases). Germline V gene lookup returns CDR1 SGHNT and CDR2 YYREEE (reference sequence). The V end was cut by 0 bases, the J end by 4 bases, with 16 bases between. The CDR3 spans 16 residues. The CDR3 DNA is TGTGCCAGCAGCTTGGTTGGAAGGGGACAAGGCACTGAAGCTTTCTTT. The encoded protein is CASSLVGRGQGTEAFF.

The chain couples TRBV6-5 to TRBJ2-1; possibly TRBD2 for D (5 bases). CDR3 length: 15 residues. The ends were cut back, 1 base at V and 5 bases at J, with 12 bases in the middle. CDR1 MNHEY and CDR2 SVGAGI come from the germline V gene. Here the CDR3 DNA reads TGTGCCAGCAGTTACTTCCCCGGAGGCGACAATGAGCAGTTCTTC. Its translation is CASSYFPGGDNEQFF.

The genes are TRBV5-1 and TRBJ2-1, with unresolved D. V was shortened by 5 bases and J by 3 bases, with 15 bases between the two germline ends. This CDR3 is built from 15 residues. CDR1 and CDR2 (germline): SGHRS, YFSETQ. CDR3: CASRYSVDRYNEQFF. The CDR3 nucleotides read TGCGCCAGCAGGTATTCTGTCGACCGCTACAATGAGCAGTTCTTC.

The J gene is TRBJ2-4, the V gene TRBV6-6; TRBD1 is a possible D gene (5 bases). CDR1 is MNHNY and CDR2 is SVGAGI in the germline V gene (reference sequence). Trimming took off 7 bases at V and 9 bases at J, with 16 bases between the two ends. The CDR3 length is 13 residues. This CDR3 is CASTEGEIGIQYF. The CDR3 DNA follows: TGTGCCAGCACCGAAGGGGAAATCGGCATTCAGTACTTC.

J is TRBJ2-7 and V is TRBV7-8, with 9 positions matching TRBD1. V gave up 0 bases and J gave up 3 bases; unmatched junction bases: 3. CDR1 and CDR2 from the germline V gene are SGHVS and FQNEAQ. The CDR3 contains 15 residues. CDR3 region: CASSLAGQGNYEQYV. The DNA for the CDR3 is TGTGCCAGCAGCTTAGCGGGACAGGGAAACTACGAGCAGTACGTC.

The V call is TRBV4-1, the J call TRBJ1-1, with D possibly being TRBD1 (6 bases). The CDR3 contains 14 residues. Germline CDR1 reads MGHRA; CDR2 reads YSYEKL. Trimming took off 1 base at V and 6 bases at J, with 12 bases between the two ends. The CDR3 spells CASSQGRGGSEAFF. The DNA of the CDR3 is TGCGCCAGCAGCCAAGGAAGAGGGGGTTCTGAAGCTTTCTTT.

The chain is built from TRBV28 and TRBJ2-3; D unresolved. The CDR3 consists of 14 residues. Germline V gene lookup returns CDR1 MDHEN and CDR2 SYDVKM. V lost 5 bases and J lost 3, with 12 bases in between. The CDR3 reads CASSGRVGTDTQYF. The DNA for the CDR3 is TGTGCCAGCAGTGGACGGGTCGGGACAGATACGCAGTATTTT.